By sample fraction, the clone carrying this T cell receptor beta chain is medium-sized. The entry originates in a study of immune heterogeneity within non-small cell lung tumors. This CDR3 has 14 amino acids. CDR1 is SEHNR and CDR2 is FQNEAQ in the germline V gene (reference sequence). Trimming cost V 1 base and J 0 bases, with 6 bases left between them. Using 32 V and 13 J primers, multiplex PCR amplified TCR beta CDR3. TCRdb recomputed calls from the multiplex PCR reads with MiXCR, one row per CDR3 protein. The table lists more than 2,500 distinct CDR3 sequences, 20% to 25% of them singletons, with about 15% in the top ten. Bulk tumor genomic DNA, approximately 570 ng per sample, was the template. Biopsies that were spaced far apart were taken, several per primary tumor, during surgery. Curative surgery was performed on patients who had untreated, newly diagnosed non-small cell lung cancer.

This TCR came from a man aged 55 to 70 with non-small cell lung cancer. The sequencing sample was made of lung tumor tissue. The chain recombines TRBV7-9 with TRBJ1-1; D unclear. CDR3 DNA: TGTGCCAGCAGCTTAGGTAGTGTGAACACTGAAGCTTTCTTT. Encoded protein: CASSLGSVNTEAFF.